This TCR beta chain appears in the sequencing data of a study of T-cell reconstitution after alpha-beta-depleted transplantation in children. Findings and limits, study-wide: Counts and diversity of T cells one year after transplant came mostly from newly produced T cells.

The library targeted TCRbeta and was prepared with unique molecular identifiers. TCRdb called the PCR reads again in MiXCR, with one record for every CDR3 protein. The repertoire holds 250,000 to 300,000 distinct CDR3 sequences, with around 10% as singletons. The CDR3 covers 15 residues. The germline V gene has CDR1 MDHEN and CDR2 SYDVKM. Trimming left V 5 bases short and J 6 bases short, with 17 bases between. About this clonotype: No antigen is known for it.

The TCR originated in a male patient aged 2-15 years who had a stem cell transplant for chronic granulomatous disease, so the T cells may come from the graft donor. This chain links TRBV28 with TRBJ2-1; D possibly corresponds to TRBD1 (5 bases). The input for sequencing was peripheral blood, taken 180 days after TCRalphabeta/CD19-depleted stem cell transplant. The CDR3 sequence is CASSQGGSEANEQFF. In DNA form, the CDR3 reads TGTGCCAGCAGTCAGGGTGGAAGCGAAGCCAATGAGCAGTTCTTC. The full variable domain, rest sourced from reference TRBV28 and TRBJ2-1, is DVKVTQSSRYLVKRTGEKVFLECVQDMDHENMFWYRQDPGLGLRLIYFSYDVKMKEKGDIPEGYSVSREKKERFSLILESASTNQTSMYLCASSQGGSEANEQFFGPGTRLTVL.